A selection of T cell receptor beta chains follows, all from one sample in a study of long-term antiretroviral therapy in people with HIV. The protocol was immunoSEQ multiplex PCR, while the TCRdb copy is restricted to in-frame clones and leaves out a portion. The sample lists thousands of clones, around 79% occurring once. Specimen: unsorted PBMCs, collected 0.1 years after starting antiretroviral therapy. The receptors derive from a man aged 35 to 55 with HIV. The CDR3 runs from the conserved cysteine through the conserved F or W. The D gene is left open where the match is weak. Clone size is shown for a subset of rows, as once, few, many or a class of expanded clone.

V gene	D gene	clone size	J gene	CDR3 DNA	CDR3 protein
TRBV19	.	.	TRBJ2-4	TGTGCCAGTAGTATGGCAAGTATTGTTCACTTC	CASSMASIVHF
TRBV29-1	.	.	TRBJ2-7	TGCAGCGTTGAAAGGGAGAAGCAGTACTTC	CSVEREKQYF
TRBV25-1	TRBD1	few	TRBJ1-2	TGTGCCAGCAGGGGACAGGGCGGAGGGGGAGAGGGCTACACCTTC	CASRGQGGGGEGYTF
TRBV9	.	.	TRBJ1-5	TGTGCCAGCAGCGTATCGGACACCCCCAATCAGCCCCAGCATTTT	CASSVSDTPNQPQHF
TRBV27	.	.	TRBJ2-2	TGTGCCAGCAGTTTCAGGGGCGCAAACACCGGGGAGCTGTTTTTT	CASSFRGANTGELFF
TRBV27	TRBD1	.	TRBJ1-2	TGTGCCAGCAGTTTATCGGTGGACAGGAGGAACTATGGCTACACCTTC	CASSLSVDRRNYGYTF
TRBV19	.	.	TRBJ1-5	TGTGCCAGTAGTATAGCACAGGGTAATCAGCCCCAGCATTTT	CASSIAQGNQPQHF
TRBV27	.	.	TRBJ2-7	TGTGCCACCCGCCTTAAGGGGGCCTACGAGCAGTACTTC	CATRLKGAYEQYF
TRBV27	.	.	TRBJ2-3	TGTGCCAGCAAGGTGGGCACAGATACGCAGTATTTT	CASKVGTDTQYF
TRBV7-9	.	.	TRBJ2-6	TGTGCCAGCAGCTTAGCTGACAGCCGCTCTGGGGCCAACGTCCTGACTTTC	CASSLADSRSGANVLTF
TRBV29-1	.	.	TRBJ2-2	TGCAGCGTTGACGTCAGGGGCGCGAACACCGGGGAGCTGTTTTTT	CSVDVRGANTGELFF
TRBV27	.	.	TRBJ1-2	TGTGCCAGCAGTTTATGGGGGGTAGTGGGGACAAGAAACTATGGCTACACCTTC	CASSLWGVVGTRNYGYTF
TRBV11-2	.	.	TRBJ1-3	TGTGCCAGCAGCTTAGACGCGGGCTCTGGAAACACCATATATTTT	CASSLDAGSGNTIYF
TRBV18	.	once	TRBJ2-4	TGTGCCAGCTCAACAGGAGGGGAAAACATTCAGTACTTC	CASSTGGENIQYF
TRBV5-1	TRBD1	.	TRBJ1-1	TGCGCCAGCGGGGACAGGGTGAACACTGAAGCTTTCTTT	CASGDRVNTEAFF
TRBV11-2	TRBD2	.	TRBJ2-3	TGTGCCAGCAGCAGTAGCGGGGGGAGGACAGATACGCAGTATTTT	CASSSSGGRTDTQYF
TRBV7-2	.	.	TRBJ2-7	TGTGCCAGCAGCTTCGTCCCGGGGTACGAGCAGTACTTC	CASSFVPGYEQYF
TRBV5-6	.	.	TRBJ1-2	TGTGCCAGCAGCGCCAGTGGGAACTATGGCTACACCTTC	CASSASGNYGYTF
TRBV7-7	TRBD1	few	TRBJ2-7	TGTGCCAGCAGCTTAGCACCTCCGGGACAGGGGGTCTACGAGCAGTACTTC	CASSLAPPGQGVYEQYF
TRBV7-6	.	.	TRBJ1-4	TGTGCCAGCAGCCCCCAAGTTGCAACTAATGAAAAACTGTTTTTT	CASSPQVATNEKLFF
TRBV5-1	.	.	TRBJ1-1	TGCGCCTGCGGGGGGACTGGGAATCTCATGAACACTGAAGCTTTCTTT	CACGGTGNLMNTEAFF
TRBV7-2	.	once	TRBJ1-6	TGTGCCAGCAGCGGAGGCGGCAGGGTCGCCTATAATTCACCCCTCCACTTT	CASSGGGRVAYNSPLHF
TRBV7-8	.	.	TRBJ1-5	TGTGCCAGCAGCTCAGGCCCCCCCCCTAGCAATCAGCCCCAGCATTTT	CASSSGPPPSNQPQHF
TRBV30	.	.	TRBJ1-2	TGTGCCTGGAGAGGGACCTTGGACGGCTACACCTTC	CAWRGTLDGYTF
TRBV5-1	.	.	TRBJ2-2	TGCGCCAGCAGCTTGGAAAGCCAGAACACCGGGGAGCTGTTTTTT	CASSLESQNTGELFF
TRBV5-6	.	.	TRBJ1-1	TGTGCCAGCAGTCCATTGGGGGGGGACACTGAAGCTTTCTTT	CASSPLGGDTEAFF
TRBV28	.	.	TRBJ1-6	TGTGCCAGCAGCCGGGAGGTTTCGCGGAATTCACCCCTCCACTTT	CASSREVSRNSPLHF
TRBV6-5	.	.	TRBJ2-3	TGTGCCAGCAGTTCGGGGCCTCAGTGGGATACGCAGTATTTT	CASSSGPQWDTQYF
TRBV30	.	.	TRBJ2-1	TGTGCCTGGAGTCACATTTGGCCGGCCAGCTCCTACAATGAGCAGTTCTTC	CAWSHIWPASSYNEQFF
TRBV5-6	.	.	TRBJ2-3	TGTGCCAGCAGCTTGTGGCACGGGAGAACAGATACGCAGTATTTT	CASSLWHGRTDTQYF
TRBV10-2	TRBD2	.	TRBJ2-2	TGCGCCAGCAGCCCCGGACTAGCGAACACCGGGGAGCTGTTTTTT	CASSPGLANTGELFF
TRBV30	.	.	TRBJ2-3	TGTGCCTGGAGTATGCCCGATACGCAGTATTTT	CAWSMPDTQYF
TRBV6-5	TRBD2	.	TRBJ2-1	TGTGCCAGCAGTCCAAGCGGGGGGGCTTACAATGAGCAGTTCTTC	CASSPSGGAYNEQFF
TRBV5-6	TRBD1	.	TRBJ2-7	TGTGCCAGCAGCCTAAGACAGGGGTTGAGCTCCTACGAGCAGTACTTC	CASSLRQGLSSYEQYF
TRBV29-1	TRBD1	.	TRBJ1-2	TGCAGCGTTGAAGAACCACAGGGGAACTATGGCTACACCTTC	CSVEEPQGNYGYTF
TRBV9	TRBD1	.	TRBJ1-1	TGTGCCAGCAGCGGAACCGGGACAGGGAACACTGAAGCTTTCTTT	CASSGTGTGNTEAFF
TRBV29-1	.	.	TRBJ1-2	TGCAGCGTTTTGATTAACTATGGCTACACCTTC	CSVLINYGYTF
TRBV15	.	.	TRBJ1-2	TGTGCCACCAGCAGAGATAGGGAAGTAAATGGTGGCTACACCTTC	CATSRDREVNGGYTF
TRBV5-1	.	.	TRBJ1-1	TGCGCCAGCAGCGAGGGTGGTTCTGAAGCTTTCTTT	CASSEGGSEAFF
TRBV7-2	.	once	TRBJ2-7	TGTGCCAGCAGCTTAGCCCCTAGAATCTCCTACGAGCAGTACTTC	CASSLAPRISYEQYF
TRBV13	TRBD2	.	TRBJ2-3	TGTGCCAGCAGCTTAGTAGCGGGGGCTAGCACAGATACGCAGTATTTT	CASSLVAGASTDTQYF
TRBV29-1	.	medium-sized	TRBJ2-7	TGCAGCGTTGAAGAGGGGGGTGAAGGCTACGAGCAGTACTTC	CSVEEGGEGYEQYF
TRBV7-2	TRBD2	.	TRBJ2-1	TGTGCCAGCAGCCCACTAGCGGGGGCCTACAATGAGCAGTTCTTC	CASSPLAGAYNEQFF
TRBV14	TRBD2	.	TRBJ2-7	TGTGCCAGCAGCCAAGCCGCGGGGGGGGGTTACGAGCAGTACTTC	CASSQAAGGGYEQYF
TRBV5-4	.	.	TRBJ2-2	TGTGCCAGCGGGGCAGGGAGGGAGCTGTTTTTT	CASGAGRELFF
TRBV11-2	.	.	TRBJ1-1	TGTGCCAGCAACTTACTCAGGGTACCGAACACTGAAGCTTTCTTT	CASNLLRVPNTEAFF
TRBV11-2	TRBD2	.	TRBJ2-3	TGTGCCAGCAGCCCGGTAGCGGGGGTGGCAGATACGCAGTATTTT	CASSPVAGVADTQYF
TRBV4-3	.	.	TRBJ2-7	TGCGCCAGCAGCCAAGACCGCCGGGCCAGGGTGAACGAGCAGTACTTC	CASSQDRRARVNEQYF
TRBV19	.	once	TRBJ1-2	TGTGCCAGTAGTTTCCCAGGTGGGTCGGGAGGCTACACCTTC	CASSFPGGSGGYTF
TRBV19	.	.	TRBJ1-1	TGTGCCAGTACGAAACGGGAGAATATTGAAGCTTTCTTT	CASTKRENIEAFF
TRBV9	.	.	TRBJ1-2	TGTGCCAGCAGCGCAAAAGTGGACGGCGTGGATGGCTACACCTTC	CASSAKVDGVDGYTF
TRBV30	TRBD2	.	TRBJ2-1	TGTGCCTGGAGGGGGGGGAAGAGTGAGCAGTTCTTC	CAWRGGKSEQFF
TRBV5-1	TRBD1	.	TRBJ1-3	TGCGCCAGCAGCTTGACGACAGGGGGCGGTGGAAACACCATATATTTT	CASSLTTGGGGNTIYF